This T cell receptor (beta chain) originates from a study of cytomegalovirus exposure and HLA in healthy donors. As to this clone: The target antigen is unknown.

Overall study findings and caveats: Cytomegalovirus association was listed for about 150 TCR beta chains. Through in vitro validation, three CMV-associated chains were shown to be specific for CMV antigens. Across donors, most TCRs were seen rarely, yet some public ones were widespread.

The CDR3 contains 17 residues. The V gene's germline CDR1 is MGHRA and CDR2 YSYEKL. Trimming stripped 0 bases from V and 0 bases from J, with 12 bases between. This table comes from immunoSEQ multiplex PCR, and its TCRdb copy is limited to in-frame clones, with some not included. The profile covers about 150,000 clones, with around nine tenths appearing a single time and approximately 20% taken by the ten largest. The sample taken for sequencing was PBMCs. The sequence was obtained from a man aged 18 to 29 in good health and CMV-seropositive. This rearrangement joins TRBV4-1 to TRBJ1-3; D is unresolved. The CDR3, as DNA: TGCGCCAGCAGCCAAGATGATCTGGCAGACTCTGGAAACACCATATATTTT. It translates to CASSQDDLADSGNTIYF.